The next 10 T cell receptor beta chains were all read from a single sample in a study of cytomegalovirus exposure and HLA in healthy donors. PCR was performed using 60 Vbeta and 13 Jbeta primers. The protocol was immunoSEQ multiplex PCR, while the TCRdb copy is restricted to in-frame clones and leaves out a portion. The sample includes around 140,000 clones, 80% to 85% of them seen just once. The sample consisted of PBMCs. These receptors were obtained from a woman between 50 and 59 years old in good health and CMV-seropositive.

The chain uses TRBV5-1 and TRBJ2-2; TRBD1 aligns across 8 bases. CDR1 is SGHRS and CDR2 is YFSETQ in the germline V gene. This CDR3 has 14 residues. J lost 4 bases, V lost 1 base, and 0 bases had no gene match. This CDR3 is CASSLTGGTGELFF. The CDR3 bases are TGCGCCAGCAGCTTGACAGGGGGCACCGGGGAGCTGTTTTTT.

The chain couples TRBV7-2 to TRBJ2-5; possibly TRBD1 for D (6 bases). Germline V gene data show CDR1 as SGHTA and CDR2 as FQGNSA. The germline V and J ends were trimmed by 1 base and 4 bases, with 13 bases remaining between them. This CDR3 contains 15 residues. The CDR3: CASSLVVGAGETQYF. The CDR3 DNA reads TGTGCCAGCAGCTTAGTTGTGGGGGCAGGAGAGACCCAGTACTTC.

The V and J genes are TRBV7-9 and TRBJ2-5; 9 bases match TRBD1. The CDR3 runs to 14 residues. CDR1 and CDR2 (germline): SEHNR, FQNEAQ (reference sequence). With V trimmed by 5 bases and J by 6 bases, 7 bases remained unmatched. CDR3 nucleotide sequence: TGTGCCAGCAGCCCCCGGGACAGGGAAAAGACCCAGTACTTC. Protein product: CASSPRDREKTQYF.

This clone was counted between two and nine times. The chain carries TRBV7-9 and TRBJ1-2; weak D call: TRBD1 (5 bases). The CDR3 consists of 14 residues. Germline V gives CDR1 SEHNR, CDR2 FQNEAQ (reference sequence). V was cut by 4 bases and J by 7 bases, with 16 bases left in between. CDR3 sequence (DNA): TGTGCCAGCAGCTCGGGTCTAGGGAGGGGTGGCTACACCTTC. Protein sequence: CASSSGLGRGGYTF.

To note about this clone: At one end the junction does not follow the germline gene, possibly because of a read error. This rearrangement joins TRBV27 to TRBJ2-1; 10 bases map to TRBD2. In germline, CDR1 is MNHEY, CDR2 SMNVEV (reference sequence). The CDR3 covers 14 residues. The CDR3 nucleotides read TGTGCCAGCCGTTTAGCTAGCGGGAGTGTTGAGCAGTTCTTC. This encodes CASRLASGSVEQFF.

The chain couples TRBV29-1 to TRBJ1-2; TRBD1 might be the D (5 bases). Germline V CDR1 and CDR2: SQVTM, ANQGSEA. This CDR3 comprises 12 residues. Deletions cut 7 bases from V and 4 bases from J, with 13 bases between. CDR3 amino acids: CSAGGDLYGYTF. Written as DNA, the CDR3 is TGCAGCGCAGGCGGGGACCTCTATGGCTACACCTTC.

This clone was observed a single time. The chain uses TRBV6-1 and TRBJ1-2, with a possible D match to TRBD1 (5 bases). The V end was cut by 6 bases, the J end by 10 bases, with 18 bases between. The CDR3 is made up of 13 amino acids. Germline CDR1 MNHNS, CDR2 SASEGT. The CDR3 DNA follows: TGTGCCAGCAGCGGGAGGACCCCGGGACTCTACACCTTC. Translating it yields CASSGRTPGLYTF.

J is TRBJ2-1 and V is TRBV7-2; a weak D match, TRBD2 (7 bases). Trimming took 5 bases from V and 2 from J, leaving 13 bases between them. Germline CDR1 is SGHTA and CDR2 is FQGNSA. The CDR3 consists of 15 residues. The CDR3 DNA reads TGTGCCAGCAGCAGTGGGGGGGGGCCCTACAATGAGCAGTTCTTC. Amino acid sequence: CASSSGGGPYNEQFF.

The V and J genes are TRBV7-2 and TRBJ2-7; D is perhaps TRBD1 (6 bases). The V gene's germline CDR1 is SGHTA and CDR2 FQGNSA. CDR3 length: 13 residues. V lost 4 bases, J lost 3 bases, and 10 bases lay in between. The CDR3 sequence is CASSSRQDYEQYF. The CDR3 DNA sequence: TGTGCCAGCAGCTCCCGACAGGACTACGAGCAGTACTTC.

V usage is TRBV7-3 and J usage is TRBJ1-3; unclear D gene. This CDR3 contains 15 residues. Trimming stripped 0 bases from V and 4 bases from J, with 10 bases between. Germline CDR1 reads SGHTA; CDR2 reads FQGTGA. The CDR3 sequence: CASSLTGGYGNTIYF. The CDR3 DNA reads as TGTGCCAGCAGCTTAACGGGAGGGTACGGAAACACCATATATTTT.